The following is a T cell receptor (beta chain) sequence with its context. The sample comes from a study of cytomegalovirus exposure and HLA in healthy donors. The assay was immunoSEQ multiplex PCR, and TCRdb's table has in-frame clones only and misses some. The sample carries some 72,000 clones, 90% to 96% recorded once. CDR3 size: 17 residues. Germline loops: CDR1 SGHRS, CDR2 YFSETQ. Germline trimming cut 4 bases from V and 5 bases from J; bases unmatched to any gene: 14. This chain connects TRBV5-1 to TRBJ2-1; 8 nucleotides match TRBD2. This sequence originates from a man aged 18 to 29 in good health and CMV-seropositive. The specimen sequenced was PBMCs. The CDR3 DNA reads TGCGCCAGCAGCCGCCGGGGGGAAGCGGGAGTCCACAATGAGCAGTTCTTC. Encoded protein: CASSRRGEAGVHNEQFF.